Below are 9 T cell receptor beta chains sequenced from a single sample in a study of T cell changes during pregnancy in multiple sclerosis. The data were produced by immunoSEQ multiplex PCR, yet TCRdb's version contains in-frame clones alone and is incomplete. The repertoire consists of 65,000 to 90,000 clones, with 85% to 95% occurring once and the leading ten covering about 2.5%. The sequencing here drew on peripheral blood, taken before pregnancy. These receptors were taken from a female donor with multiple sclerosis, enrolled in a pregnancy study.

Written as DNA, the CDR3 is TGTGCCAGCAGCGACGGGTCGCTGGGTAGCTACACCTTC. Its protein product is CASSDGSLGSYTF. This sequence joins TRBV7-2 and TRBJ1-2; D call uncertain. Germline-derived CDR1 and CDR2 are SGHTA and FQGNSA. The CDR3 has 13 residues. V dropped 5 bases and J dropped 9 bases, with 16 bases sitting between them.

The CDR3 spells CASSQQLGQGEKLFF. Written as DNA, the CDR3 is TGCGCCAGCAGCCAACAACTTGGACAGGGTGAAAAACTGTTTTTT. The V and J genes are TRBV4-3 and TRBJ1-4, with 8 bases identical to TRBD1. V was clipped by 2 bases and J by 7 bases; unmatched bases: 6. Per the germline V gene, CDR1 is LGHNA and CDR2 is YSLEER. There are 15 residues in the CDR3.

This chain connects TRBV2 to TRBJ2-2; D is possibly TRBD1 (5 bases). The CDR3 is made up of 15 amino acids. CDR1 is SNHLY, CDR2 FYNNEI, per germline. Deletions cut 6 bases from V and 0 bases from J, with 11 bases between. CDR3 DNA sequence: TGTGCCAGCAGGGGGCCGACAACGAACACCGGGGAGCTGTTTTTT. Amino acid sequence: CASRGPTTNTGELFF.

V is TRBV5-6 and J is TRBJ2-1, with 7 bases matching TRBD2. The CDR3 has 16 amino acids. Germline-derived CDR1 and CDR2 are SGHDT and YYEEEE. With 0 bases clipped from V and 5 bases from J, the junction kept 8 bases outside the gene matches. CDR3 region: CASSLVRAGVNNEQFF. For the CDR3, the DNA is TGTGCCAGCAGCTTGGTAAGGGCGGGAGTTAACAATGAGCAGTTCTTC.

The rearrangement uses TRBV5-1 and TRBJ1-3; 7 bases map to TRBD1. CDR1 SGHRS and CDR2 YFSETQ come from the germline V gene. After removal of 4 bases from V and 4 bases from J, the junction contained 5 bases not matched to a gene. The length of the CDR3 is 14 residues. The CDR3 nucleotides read TGCGCCAGCAGCCCAGGGGGAGTCGGAAACACCATATATTTT. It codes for CASSPGGVGNTIYF.

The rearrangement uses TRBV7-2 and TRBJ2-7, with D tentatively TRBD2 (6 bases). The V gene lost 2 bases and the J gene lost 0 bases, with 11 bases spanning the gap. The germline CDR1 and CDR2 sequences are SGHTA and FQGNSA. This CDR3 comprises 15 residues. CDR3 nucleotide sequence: TGTGCCAGCAGCTTATCGGCTAGCGCCTCCTACGAGCAGTACTTC. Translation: CASSLSASASYEQYF.

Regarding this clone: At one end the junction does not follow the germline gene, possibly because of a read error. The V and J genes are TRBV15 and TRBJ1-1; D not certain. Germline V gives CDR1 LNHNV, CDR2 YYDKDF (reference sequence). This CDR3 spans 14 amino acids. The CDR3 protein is CATSRASLNSEAFF. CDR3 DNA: TGTGCCACCAGCAGAGCATCTTTAAACAGTGAAGCTTTCTTT.

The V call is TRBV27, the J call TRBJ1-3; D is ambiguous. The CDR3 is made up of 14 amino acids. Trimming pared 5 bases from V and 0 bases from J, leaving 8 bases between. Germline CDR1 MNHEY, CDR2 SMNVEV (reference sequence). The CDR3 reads CASSTTSSGNTIYF. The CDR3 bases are TGTGCCAGCAGTACCACTAGCTCTGGAAACACCATATATTTT.

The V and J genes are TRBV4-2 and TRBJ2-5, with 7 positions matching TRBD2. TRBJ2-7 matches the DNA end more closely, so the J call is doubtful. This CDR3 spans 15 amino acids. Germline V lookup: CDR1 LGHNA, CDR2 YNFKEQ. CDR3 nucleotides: TGTGCCAGCAGCCAAGTCGCGGGAGTAACCTACGAGCAGTACTTC. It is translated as CASSQVAGVTYEQYF.